This is a list of T cell receptor beta chains from one sample in a study. TCRdb passed the RT-PCR reads through MiXCR, listing each CDR3 protein once. The table has more than 550,000 distinct CDR3 sequences, over 12% seen once; the top ten hold just over 3.5%. The sample taken for sequencing was memory CD4+ T cells from blood. All receptors derive from a female donor in good health, serving as a healthy control. The CDR3 runs from the conserved cysteine through the conserved F or W.

TRBV28,14,TRBJ1-2,CASSLPDRDYGYTF
TRBV6-1,14,TRBJ2-1,CASKVAGGPKEQFF
TRBV18,15,TRBJ2-7,CASSSQREPAYEQYF
TRBV12-3/TRBV12-4,15,TRBJ1-1,CASRTSYRANTEAFF
TRBV9,15,TRBJ1-2,CASSVGGESNYGYTF
TRBV18,11,TRBJ1-1,CASSRDLEAFF
TRBV20-1,15,TRBJ2-1,CSAYSGGISYNEQFF
TRBV29-1,12,TRBJ2-5,CSTGTDQETQYF
TRBV27,13,TRBJ2-5,CASSLGYRETQYF
TRBV9,13,TRBJ1-2,CASSVAGSGGYTF
TRBV5-4,14,TRBJ1-6,CASSLRDSASPLHF
TRBV3-1,13,TRBJ2-1,CASSHSSGNEQFF
TRBV9,12,TRBJ2-1,CASSEEGWMQFF
TRBV5-1,15,TRBJ2-1,CASRIGMGGYNEQFF
TRBV5-1,15,TRBJ1-4,CASSPGQLQGEKLFF
TRBV18,14,TRBJ1-1,CASSLQGPRTEAFF
TRBV7-9,15,TRBJ2-2,CASSPPTANTGELFF
TRBV6-6,13,TRBJ1-5,CASMAGSNQPQHF
TRBV5-1,17,TRBJ2-7,CASSLGPGTGEGGQQYF
TRBV29-1,12,TRBJ2-5,CSVGRGQETQYF
TRBV20-1,13,TRBJ2-7,CSASRDSTYEQYF
TRBV20-1,16,TRBJ1-1,CSARDFVRRTNTEAFF
TRBV7-2,19,TRBJ1-5,CASSPTSGTGGLGNQPQHF
TRBV7-9,13,TRBJ2-7,CASSGTGSYEQYF
TRBV20-1,16,TRBJ2-1,CSARGAARESYNEQFF
TRBV5-1,14,TRBJ1-1,CASSLGGANTEAFF
TRBV20-1,14,TRBJ2-3,CSASLSVPTDTQYF
TRBV7-9,15,TRBJ1-5,CASSVGAGSNQPQHF
TRBV5-4,15,TRBJ2-5,CASSWDHGSQETQYF
TRBV5-1,15,TRBJ2-3,CASSLSGARTDTQYF
TRBV7-2,16,TRBJ1-2,CASSLDGGGQGAGYTF
TRBV29-1,13,TRBJ1-1,CSVTQGGGTEAFF
TRBV6-1,13,TRBJ1-1,CASSDRGLKEAFF
TRBV6-6,14,TRBJ2-1,CASTELGAYNEQFF
TRBV29-1,14,TRBJ2-3,CSVKMGQGADTQYF
TRBV9,15,TRBJ2-3,CASSVRDMYTDTQYF
TRBV27,16,TRBJ1-4,CASSLRRAGGQEKLFF
TRBV6-2/TRBV6-3,15,TRBJ1-5,CASSYLGQGTQPQHF
TRBV20-1,14,TRBJ1-1,CSARSLGPNTEAFF